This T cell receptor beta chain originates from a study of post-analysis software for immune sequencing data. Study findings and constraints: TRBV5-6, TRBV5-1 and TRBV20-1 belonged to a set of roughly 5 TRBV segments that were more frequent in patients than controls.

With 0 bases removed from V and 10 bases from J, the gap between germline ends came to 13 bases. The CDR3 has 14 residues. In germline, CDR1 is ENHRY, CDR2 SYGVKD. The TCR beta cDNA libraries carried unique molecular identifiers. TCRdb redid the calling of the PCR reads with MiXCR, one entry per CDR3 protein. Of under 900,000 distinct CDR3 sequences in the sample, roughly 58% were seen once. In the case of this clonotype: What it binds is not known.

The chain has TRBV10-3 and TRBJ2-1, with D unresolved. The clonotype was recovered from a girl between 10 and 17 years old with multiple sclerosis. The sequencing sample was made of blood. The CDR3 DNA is TGTGCCATCAGTGAGTCGGTCACCTCTCGAGAGCAGTTCTTC. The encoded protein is CAISESVTSREQFF.